Listed below are T cell receptor beta chains from one sample, sequenced in a study of blood T cells in healthy people across ages. Each CDR3 protein gets one entry after TCRdb re-called the 5' RACE reads with MiXCR. This sample has 1.8 million or so distinct CDR3 sequences, with about 39% found just once. Sample: blood. All receptors derive from a human donor in good health. The CDR3 runs from the conserved cysteine through the conserved F or W. The D gene is left open where the match is weak. Where a row states a size, it is once, few, many or the class of an expanded clone; other rows omit it.

D: -; V: TRBV12-3/TRBV12-4; length: 12; size: -; J: TRBJ1-5; CDR3: CASSAIRAAQHF; DNA: TGTGCCAGCAGTGCTATTCGTGCCGCCCAGCATTTT
D: -; V: TRBV4-3; length: 15; size: many; J: TRBJ1-2; CDR3: CASSRDSSANYGYTF; DNA: TGCGCCAGCAGCCGCGACAGTAGTGCTAACTATGGCTACACCTTC
D: -; V: TRBV5-1; length: 13; size: few; J: TRBJ2-7; CDR3: CASSWTDRYEQYF; DNA: TGCGCCAGCAGCTGGACCGACAGGTATGAGCAGTACTTC
D: -; V: TRBV6-5; length: 15; size: few; J: TRBJ2-7; CDR3: CASSYTAGQSYEQYF; DNA: TGTGCCAGCAGTTACACAGCAGGACAGAGCTACGAGCAGTACTTC
D: -; V: TRBV7-2; length: 14; size: few; J: TRBJ1-2; CDR3: CASSFAPGSYGYTF; DNA: TGTGCCAGCAGCTTTGCTCCGGGATCCTATGGCTACACCTTC
D: -; V: TRBV6-6; length: 16; size: few; J: TRBJ2-3; CDR3: CASSPVDRHSTDTQYF; DNA: TGTGCCAGCAGCCCCGTAGACAGGCACAGCACAGATACGCAGTATTTT
D: -; V: TRBV7-2; length: 14; size: -; J: TRBJ1-6; CDR3: CASSLRQRASPLHF; DNA: TGTGCCAGCAGCCTTCGACAGCGGGCCTCACCCCTCCACTTT
D: TRBD1; V: TRBV20-1; length: 15; size: -; J: TRBJ1-5; CDR3: CSARGDRGRYQPQHF; DNA: TGCAGTGCTAGGGGCGACAGGGGGCGGTATCAGCCCCAGCATTTT
D: -; V: TRBV7-2; length: 17; size: -; J: TRBJ2-5; CDR3: CASSLVGHGSLQETQYF; DNA: TGTGCCAGCAGCTTAGTGGGTCACGGGTCTTTACAAGAGACCCAGTACTTC
D: -; V: TRBV20-1; length: 11; size: -; J: TRBJ1-2; CDR3: CSARTDHGYTF; DNA: TGCAGTGCGAGGACAGACCATGGCTACACCTTC
D: TRBD2; V: TRBV5-1; length: 18; size: -; J: TRBJ2-7; CDR3: CASSWPRLAGGQADEQYF; DNA: TGCGCCAGCAGCTGGCCCAGACTAGCGGGAGGCCAAGCCGACGAGCAGTACTTC
D: TRBD1; V: TRBV4-1; length: 18; size: many; J: TRBJ2-3; CDR3: CASSQEPPGQGSADTQYF; DNA: TGCGCCAGCAGCCAAGAGCCCCCCGGACAGGGTAGCGCAGATACGCAGTATTTT
D: -; V: TRBV27; length: 16; size: -; J: TRBJ2-1; CDR3: CASSMFFGLGGDEQFF; DNA: TGTGCCAGCAGCATGTTTTTTGGACTAGGGGGCGATGAGCAGTTCTTC
D: -; V: TRBV5-1; length: 15; size: few; J: TRBJ2-7; CDR3: CASSTTGHQTYEQYF; DNA: TGCGCCAGCAGCACGACAGGACATCAAACCTACGAGCAGTACTTT
D: -; V: TRBV30; length: 13; size: -; J: TRBJ1-1; CDR3: CAWSDRENTEAFF; DNA: TGTGCCTGGAGTGACAGAGAGAACACTGAAGCTTTCTTT
D: -; V: TRBV20-1; length: 12; size: few; J: TRBJ1-2; CDR3: CSARAGAGGYTF; DNA: TGCAGTGCTAGAGCGGGAGCTGGTGGCTACACCTTC
D: TRBD1; V: TRBV20-1; length: 15; size: few; J: TRBJ2-4; CDR3: CSARRIHRGQDIQYF; DNA: TGCAGTGCTAGACGTATTCACAGGGGACAGGACATTCAGTACTTC
D: -; V: TRBV2; length: 13; size: few; J: TRBJ2-2; CDR3: CASSVYNTGELFF; DNA: TGTGCCAGCAGTGTATACAACACCGGGGAGCTGTTTTTT
D: TRBD1; V: TRBV7-3; length: 17; size: once; J: TRBJ2-1; CDR3: CASSLMTGLGRYTEQFF; DNA: TGTGCCAGCAGCTTAATGACAGGGCTAGGAAGGTACACTGAGCAGTTCTTC
D: -; V: TRBV29-1; length: 13; size: many; J: TRBJ2-3; CDR3: CSLRGRSTDTQYF; DNA: TGCAGCCTAAGGGGGAGAAGCACAGATACGCAGTATTTT
D: -; V: TRBV7-9; length: 15; size: -; J: TRBJ2-5; CDR3: CASSRGGGKQETQYF; DNA: TGTGCCAGCAGTCGAGGGGGGGGCAAACAAGAGACCCAGTACTTC
D: -; V: TRBV4-2; length: 18; size: few; J: TRBJ1-5; CDR3: CASSQGQPGRGRGQPQHF; DNA: TGTGCCAGCAGCCAAGGACAGCCGGGCAGGGGTAGGGGTCAGCCCCAGCATTTT
D: -; V: TRBV4-1; length: 12; size: few; J: TRBJ2-1; CDR3: CASSQVGREQFF; DNA: TGCGCCAGCAGCCAAGTCGGCAGGGAGCAGTTCTTC
D: -; V: TRBV7-2; length: 13; size: few; J: TRBJ1-1; CDR3: CASRTDGRAEAFF; DNA: TGTGCCAGCAGAACAGACGGGAGGGCTGAAGCTTTCTTT
D: TRBD2; V: TRBV7-3; length: 15; size: -; J: TRBJ2-1; CDR3: CASSLGERGKDEQFF; DNA: TGTGCCAGCAGCTTGGGGGAGCGGGGGAAGGATGAGCAGTTCTTC
D: TRBD2; V: TRBV10-3; length: 15; size: -; J: TRBJ2-7; CDR3: CAISDSAGETYEQYF; DNA: TGTGCCATCAGTGACTCCGCGGGAGAAACCTACGAGCAGTACTTC
D: -; V: TRBV6-5; length: 12; size: -; J: TRBJ1-5; CDR3: CASSSDQGPQHF; DNA: TGTGCCAGCAGTTCCGATCAAGGTCCCCAGCATTTT
D: TRBD1; V: TRBV6-1; length: 15; size: -; J: TRBJ2-4; CDR3: CAGGVFTGTENIQYF; DNA: TGTGCCGGCGGTGTCTTCACCGGGACAGAAAACATTCAGTACTTC
D: -; V: TRBV12-3/TRBV12-4; length: 16; size: -; J: TRBJ2-5; CDR3: CASSFGDEGGQETQYF; DNA: TGTGCCAGCAGTTTTGGGGATGAGGGGGGGCAAGAGACCCAGTACTTC
D: -; V: TRBV6-2/TRBV6-3; length: 15; size: -; J: TRBJ1-1; CDR3: CASSPGGEGLTEAFF; DNA: TGTGCCAGCAGCCCCGGCGGGGAGGGACTCACTGAAGCTTTCTTT
D: -; V: TRBV2; length: 13; size: -; J: TRBJ1-2; CDR3: CASSEHPNYGYTF; DNA: TGTGCCAGCAGTGAACACCCTAACTATGGCTACACCTTC
D: -; V: TRBV12-3/TRBV12-4; length: 15; size: -; J: TRBJ1-2; CDR3: CASSPSRPGAYGYTF; DNA: TGTGCCAGCAGTCCTTCCCGGCCAGGGGCGTATGGCTACACCTTC
D: TRBD1; V: TRBV7-9; length: 15; size: -; J: TRBJ1-2; CDR3: CASSPTGTGYYGYTF; DNA: TGTGCCAGCAGCCCAACCGGGACAGGGTACTATGGCTACACCTTC
D: -; V: TRBV29-1; length: 11; size: -; J: TRBJ1-2; CDR3: CSVEGGVGYTF; DNA: TGCAGCGTTGAAGGTGGGGTTGGCTACACCTTC
D: -; V: TRBV27; length: 14; size: -; J: TRBJ2-3; CDR3: CASSHGGYTDTQYF; DNA: TGTGCCAGCAGTCACGGGGGATACACAGATACGCAGTATTTT
D: TRBD1; V: TRBV7-2; length: 15; size: few; J: TRBJ1-2; CDR3: CASSKDRGPVYGYTF; DNA: TGTGCCAGCAGCAAGGACAGGGGGCCCGTCTATGGCTACACCTTC
D: -; V: TRBV7-2; length: 15; size: few; J: TRBJ2-3; CDR3: CASTQRGVVTDTQYF; DNA: TGTGCCAGCACCCAGAGGGGGGTGGTCACAGATACGCAGTATTTT
D: -; V: TRBV7-9; length: 15; size: -; J: TRBJ1-3; CDR3: CAGRPQNFSGNTIYF; DNA: TGTGCCGGCAGACCCCAGAACTTCTCTGGAAACACCATATATTTT
D: -; V: TRBV20-1; length: 14; size: -; J: TRBJ2-5; CDR3: CSADPRAGGETQYF; DNA: TGCAGTGCTGACCCCCGGGCAGGAGGAGAGACCCAGTACTTC
D: -; V: TRBV5-1; length: 15; size: -; J: TRBJ2-3; CDR3: CASSLTRAHTDTQYF; DNA: TGCGCCAGCAGCTTGACAAGGGCCCACACAGATACGCAGTATTTT
D: -; V: TRBV4-2; length: 13; size: many; J: TRBJ2-2; CDR3: CASSQDPTGELFF; DNA: TGTGCCAGCAGCCAAGACCCAACCGGGGAGCTGTTTTTT
D: -; V: TRBV20-1; length: 14; size: few; J: TRBJ2-5; CDR3: CSAPARGLQETQYF; DNA: TGCAGTGCTCCCGCCCGCGGGTTACAAGAGACCCAGTACTTC
D: TRBD2; V: TRBV20-1; length: 15; size: few; J: TRBJ2-5; CDR3: CSARDREAGIETQYF; DNA: TGCAGTGCTAGAGATAGAGAAGCGGGAATAGAGACCCAGTACTTC
D: TRBD2; V: TRBV7-2; length: 17; size: once; J: TRBJ2-5; CDR3: CASSLVLTSGDQETQYF; DNA: TGTGCCAGCAGCCTAGTGCTGACTAGCGGGGACCAAGAGACCCAGTACTTC
D: TRBD2; V: TRBV7-2; length: 15; size: -; J: TRBJ2-7; CDR3: CASSVPGLEADEQYF; DNA: TGTGCCAGCAGCGTTCCGGGACTAGAGGCGGACGAGCAGTACTTC
D: -; V: TRBV18; length: 13; size: -; J: TRBJ1-4; CDR3: CASSPPNSGKLFF; DNA: TGTGCCAGCTCACCACCGAACAGCGGAAAACTGTTTTTT
D: TRBD1; V: TRBV6-1; length: 16; size: few; J: TRBJ2-5; CDR3: CASSEAQGQGKETQYF; DNA: TGTGCCAGCAGTGAAGCTCAGGGACAGGGGAAAGAGACCCAGTACTTC
D: -; V: TRBV7-2; length: 16; size: -; J: TRBJ2-1; CDR3: CASSLVGRNVVYEQFF; DNA: TGTGCCAGCAGCTTAGTTGGCCGAAACGTAGTGTATGAGCAGTTCTTC
D: TRBD2; V: TRBV29-1; length: 14; size: -; J: TRBJ2-5; CDR3: CSWRLAGVQEIQYF; DNA: TGCAGCTGGAGATTAGCGGGGGTCCAAGAGATCCAGTACTTC
D: TRBD2; V: TRBV20-1; length: 15; size: -; J: TRBJ2-1; CDR3: CSARDPASGDNEQFF; DNA: TGCAGTGCTAGAGATCCGGCTAGCGGAGACAATGAGCAGTTCTTC
D: -; V: TRBV20-1; length: 15; size: -; J: TRBJ2-1; CDR3: CSARKMGLVDRGAFF; DNA: TGCAGTGCTAGAAAGATGGGACTAGTGGACAGGGGTGCGTTCTTC
D: -; V: TRBV5-1; length: 13; size: -; J: TRBJ1-2; CDR3: CASSLVGLSGYTF; DNA: TGCGCCAGCAGCTTGGTGGGTCTCTCCGGCTACACCTTC
D: -; V: TRBV9; length: 12; size: -; J: TRBJ1-1; CDR3: CAGSVDYHEAFF; DNA: TGTGCCGGCAGCGTAGATTACCATGAAGCTTTCTTT
D: TRBD1; V: TRBV7-8; length: 15; size: few; J: TRBJ2-7; CDR3: CASSPTLQGAGEQYF; DNA: TGTGCCAGCAGCCCGACCCTACAGGGGGCGGGAGAGCAGTACTTC
D: TRBD2; V: TRBV5-5; length: 14; size: -; J: TRBJ2-3; CDR3: CASSLATSPDTQYF; DNA: TGTGCCAGCAGCTTGGCGACTAGCCCAGATACGCAGTATTTT
D: -; V: TRBV4-1; length: 15; size: -; J: TRBJ1-1; CDR3: CASSPLTGLNTEAFF; DNA: TGCGCCAGCAGCCCCTTGACAGGCCTGAACACTGAAGCTTTCTTT
D: -; V: TRBV7-9; length: 13; size: few; J: TRBJ2-7; CDR3: CSSSRRSSYEQYF; DNA: TGTTCCAGCAGCCGACGGTCATCCTACGAGCAGTACTTC
D: -; V: TRBV4-1; length: 12; size: -; J: TRBJ2-2; CDR3: CASSPTGGELFF; DNA: TGCGCCAGCAGCCCCACGGGCGGGGAGCTGTTTTTT
D: -; V: TRBV9; length: 16; size: -; J: TRBJ2-7; CDR3: CASSGKGVEDPYEQYF; DNA: TGTGCCAGCAGCGGCAAGGGGGTAGAGGACCCGTACGAGCAGTACTTC